This T cell receptor (beta chain) came from a study of OX40 agonist ivuxolimab in advanced cancers. Study in general: Six ivuxolimab dose levels, 0.01 to 10 mg/kg, were given intravenously every 2 weeks. Three patients, one with hepatocellular carcinoma and two with cutaneous melanoma, achieved partial responses. Study observations and caveats: In general, CD8+ T cells held more expanded clones than CD4+ did, on average. There was clonal expansion of CD4+ and CD8+ blood T cells by week 6 at 0.1 to 3.0 mg/kg.

CDR3 size: 15 residues. Trimming stripped 0 bases from V and 2 bases from J, with 11 bases between. CDR1 is LGHNA and CDR2 is YNFKEQ in the germline V gene. A word on this clone: Its antigen is unidentified.

TCRdb's table, derived via immunoSEQ multiplex PCR, lists solely in-frame clones and lacks some. The sample lists about 71,000 clones; about 81% were seen once. The V and J genes are TRBV4-2 and TRBJ2-7, with a possible D match to TRBD2 (6 bases). The clonotype comes from an adult with an advanced solid tumor such as melanoma, head and neck, liver or kidney cancer. This material consisted of CD4+ or CD8+ T cells sorted from blood, taken in a trial of the OX40 agonist ivuxolimab. CDR3 amino acids: CASSQDRGLPYEQYF. In nucleotides, the CDR3 is TGTGCCAGCAGCCAAGATCGGGGGTTACCCTACGAGCAGTACTTC.